These 13 T cell receptor beta chains came from one sample sequenced in a study of cytomegalovirus exposure and HLA in healthy donors. PCR was performed using 60 Vbeta and 13 Jbeta primers. This table comes from immunoSEQ multiplex PCR, and its TCRdb copy is limited to in-frame clones, with some not included. Of more than 60,000 clones in the sample, around 80% were seen once. The sample consisted of PBMCs. Source of these receptors: a woman in her 30s in good health and CMV-seronegative.

The V and J genes are TRBV7-2 and TRBJ1-1; no clear D gene. Trimming removed 5 bases from V and 2 bases from J, with 12 bases in between. The CDR3 totals 14 residues. Germline V gene data show CDR1 as SGHTA and CDR2 as FQGNSA. Here the CDR3 reads CASSPGLANTEAFF. CDR3 nucleotide sequence: TGTGCCAGCAGCCCCGGACTGGCTAACACTGAAGCTTTCTTT. The complete variable domain, with remaining parts taken from reference TRBV7-2 and TRBJ1-1, reads GAGVSQSPSNKVTEKGKDVELRCDPISGHTALYWYRQSLGQGLEFLIYFQGNSAPDKSGLPSDRFSAERTGGSVSTLTIQRTQQEDSAVYLCASSPGLANTEAFFGQGTRLTVV.

This clone has just a few counts. The chain uses TRBV4-3 and TRBJ2-3; 11 bases fit TRBD1. The J segment lost 5 bases and the V segment lost 2 bases, leaving 9 bases of the junction unmatched. CDR3 length: 17 amino acids. Germline lookup yields CDR1 LGHNA and CDR2 YSLEER. The CDR3 spells CASSQTALDRGQDTQYF. The CDR3 DNA sequence: TGCGCCAGCAGCCAAACCGCCCTGGACAGGGGGCAAGATACGCAGTATTTT.

The chain recombines TRBV30 with TRBJ2-3; tentative D call: TRBD2 (7 bases). CDR1 is GTSNPN, CDR2 SVGIG, per germline (reference sequence). V shed 5 bases and J shed 9 bases, with 12 bases lying between them. The CDR3 loop spans 11 amino acids. The CDR3 DNA sequence: TGTGCCTGGGGTGGGGGGGGCACGCAGTATTTT. It specifies CAWGGGGTQYF.

The chain carries TRBV4-3 and TRBJ2-6; TRBD2 might be the D (7 bases). Germline CDR1 LGHNA, CDR2 YSLEER. Between the trimmed V and J ends, which lost 2 bases and 2 bases, there was a span of 16 bases. The CDR3 runs to 18 residues. In nucleotides, the CDR3 is TGCGCCAGCAGCCAATACGGGGGGCTAGACCCTGGGGCCAACGTCCTGACTTTC. Protein: CASSQYGGLDPGANVLTF.

The genes are TRBV5-5 and TRBJ1-2, with D perhaps TRBD1 (6 bases). This CDR3 spans 15 amino acids. With 4 bases removed from V and 4 bases from J, the gap between germline ends came to 17 bases. Germline loops: CDR1 SGHKS, CDR2 YYEKEE (reference sequence). In DNA, the CDR3 is TGTGCCAGCAGCCTGTCTCCGACAGGAGTCTATGGCTACACCTTC. Translated: CASSLSPTGVYGYTF.

The V call is TRBV18, the J call TRBJ2-1; TRBD2 matches 8 bases. Trimming cost V 3 bases and J 0 bases; bases outside gene matches: 7. Germline-derived CDR1 and CDR2 are KGHSH and LQKENI. CDR3 size: 17 residues. CDR3 coding DNA: TGTGCCAGCTCACCGCCCCTAGCGGGCAGCTCCTACAATGAGCAGTTCTTC. Its translation: CASSPPLAGSSYNEQFF.

The chain employs TRBV4-1 and TRBJ1-1, with a weak D call TRBD1 (6 bases). Per germline, CDR1 MGHRA and CDR2 YSYEKL. The CDR3 has 15 amino acids. V was clipped by 3 bases and J by 2 bases, with 13 bases between them. The CDR3: CASSQTGQSNTEAFF. DNA of the CDR3: TGCGCCAGCAGCCAGACCGGACAGTCTAACACTGAAGCTTTCTTT.

The CDR3 loop is CASSVARGSALDVGELFF. CDR3 bases: TGTGCCAGCAGCGTAGCCAGGGGTAGCGCTCTTGATGTCGGGGAGCTGTTTTTT. V usage is TRBV9 and J usage is TRBJ2-2; possibly TRBD1 for D (6 bases). Deletions cut 0 bases from V and 7 bases from J, with 22 bases between. The CDR3 loop spans 18 amino acids. CDR1 is SGDLS and CDR2 is YYNGEE in the germline V gene.

The rearrangement links TRBV7-2 to TRBJ2-5; TRBD1 might be the D (6 bases). This CDR3 is 15 amino acids long. Trimming removed 2 bases at V and 4 bases at J, with 14 bases between. In germline, CDR1 is SGHTA, CDR2 FQGNSA. CDR3 loop: CASSLRWWDTETQYF. CDR3 sequence (DNA): TGTGCCAGCAGCTTAAGATGGTGGGACACAGAGACCCAGTACTTC. Using reference TRBV7-2 and TRBJ2-5 for the parts outside the CDR3, the full variable domain is GAGVSQSPSNKVTEKGKDVELRCDPISGHTALYWYRQSLGQGLEFLIYFQGNSAPDKSGLPSDRFSAERTGGSVSTLTIQRTQQEDSAVYLCASSLRWWDTETQYFGPGTRLLVL.

V gene TRBV7-2 combines with J gene TRBJ1-1, with a weak D call TRBD1 (6 bases). The V gene lost 5 bases and the J gene lost 2 bases, with 15 bases spanning the gap. CDR3 size: 15 residues. The V gene's germline CDR1 is SGHTA and CDR2 FQGNSA. CDR3 in DNA: TGTGCCAGCAGCCCCAACAGGGTGGGAAACACTGAAGCTTTCTTT. As protein: CASSPNRVGNTEAFF.

V usage is TRBV15 and J usage is TRBJ1-1; D uncertain. Germline CDR1 is LNHNV and CDR2 is YYDKDF (reference sequence). Trimming took 0 bases from V and 2 from J, leaving 4 bases between them. The CDR3 has 13 residues. This CDR3 reads CATSRDHNTEAFF. DNA of the CDR3: TGTGCCACCAGCAGAGACCATAACACTGAAGCTTTCTTT.

The chain is built from TRBV14 and TRBJ2-5, with D perhaps TRBD1 (5 bases). This CDR3 is built from 13 residues. The germline gives CDR1 SGHDN, CDR2 FVKESK. Trimming shortened V by 2 bases and J by 2 bases, and 6 bases separated the two germline ends. Here the CDR3 reads CASSQRTQETQYF. The CDR3 coding sequence is TGTGCCAGCAGCCAACGGACACAAGAGACCCAGTACTTC.

Details on this clone: The sample has other DNA sequences that encode this CDR3 too. V gene TRBV6-6 combines with J gene TRBJ2-3, with D possibly being TRBD1 (6 bases). CDR1 and CDR2 from the germline V gene are MNHNY and SVGAGI (reference sequence). V lost 5 bases and J lost 0, with 15 bases in between. CDR3 length equals 16 residues. This CDR3 is CASSPARTASTDTQYF. The DNA for the CDR3 is TGTGCCAGCAGTCCCGCCCGGACAGCTAGCACAGATACGCAGTATTTT.